The next 12 T cell receptor beta chains were all read from a single sample in a study of CXCR3-negative and CXCR3-positive naive CD8 T cells. Study-wide results and limits: More hydrophobic TRB CDR3s were found in CXCR3-positive naive cells than in CXCR3-negative naive cells.

Their cognate antigens are unknown. TRB cDNA was prepared as libraries by UMI-labeled 5' RACE. Each CDR3 protein gets one entry in TCRdb, which reprocessed the 5' RACE reads and gives no DNA. In total, the table holds tens of thousands of distinct CDR3 sequences. The sequenced sample consisted of naive CXCR3+ CD8+ T cells from blood. Documented subset: CD45RO-CCR7+CD27+CD95- naive CD8+ T cells expressing CXCR3 (TNR3+). The source is a human donor in good health. Some clones in this sample may be carry-over from other donors' samples.

The chain uses TRBV27 and TRBJ1-5. CDR1 MNHEY and CDR2 SMNVEV come from the germline V gene (reference sequence). The length of the CDR3 is 13 residues. The CDR3 loop reads CASSRTENQPQHF.

V is TRBV14 and J is TRBJ2-7; TCRdb lists TRBD1, though no DNA is available to test this call. Germline V gene data show CDR1 as SGHDN and CDR2 as FVKESK. The CDR3 has 13 residues. The CDR3 sequence is CASSQDPGDEQYF.

This chain joins TRBV20-1 and TRBJ2-7; the D call from TCRdb, TRBD1, cannot be confirmed without DNA. The CDR3 is 14 residues long. Per the germline V gene, CDR1 is DFQATT and CDR2 is SNEGSKA (reference sequence). CDR3 residues: CSALHRDRSYEQYF.

V gene TRBV28 combines with J gene TRBJ2-2. The CDR3 is 13 amino acids. Germline V gene lookup returns CDR1 MDHEN and CDR2 SYDVKM. CDR3: CAGSFSVAGELFF.

The chain carries TRBV12-3 or TRBV12-4 and TRBJ2-3; TCRdb indicates TRBD2, and absent DNA this call remains unverified. The length of the CDR3 is 13 residues. This chain's CDR3 is CASSPRGLDAQYF.

The V gene is TRBV4-2, the J gene TRBJ2-1; TCRdb picks TRBD1, but there is no DNA to check that call. The CDR3 spans 16 residues. Germline-derived CDR1 and CDR2 are LGHNA and YNFKEQ. CDR3 amino acids: CASSPGAASSYNEQFF.

The gene calls are TRBV27 and TRBJ1-1; TCRdb's assignment of TRBD1 cannot be checked, as there is no DNA. Germline assignment: CDR1 MNHEY and CDR2 SMNVEV (reference sequence). CDR3 length: 16 amino acids. CDR3: CASRIAGGFPNTEAFF.

The V call is TRBV20-1, the J call TRBJ2-1; TCRdb indicates TRBD2, and absent DNA this call remains unverified. CDR1 is DFQATT and CDR2 is SNEGSKA in the germline V gene (reference sequence). The CDR3 length is 12 residues. The CDR3: CSAREGDNEQFF.

The rearrangement uses TRBV12-3 or TRBV12-4 and TRBJ2-7; without DNA, the TCRdb call of TRBD2 cannot be checked. CDR3 length: 15 residues. The chain's CDR3 is CASSSAQSGRYEQYF.

The V and J genes are TRBV4-1 and TRBJ2-2; TCRdb picks TRBD1, but there is no DNA to check that call. Germline-derived CDR1 and CDR2 are MGHRA and YSYEKL. The CDR3 covers 13 residues. The CDR3 loop reads CASSPWTGGELFF.

The gene calls are TRBV20-1 and TRBJ2-7; lacking DNA, the TRBD1 call made by TCRdb goes unchecked. This CDR3 region has 15 residues. Germline V lookup: CDR1 DFQATT, CDR2 SNEGSKA (reference sequence). This CDR3 is CSARDLLAGAYEQYF.

The chain uses TRBV28 and TRBJ2-2; TCRdb designates TRBD1, a call that cannot be tested without DNA. Per the germline V gene, CDR1 is MDHEN and CDR2 is SYDVKM. CDR3 size: 15 residues. CDR3 amino acids: CASSITGTYTGELFF.